One and the same sample provided the 25 T cell receptor beta chains below, sequenced in a study of prognosis after radiotherapy for stage I lung cancer. Two-round multiplex PCR amplified TCR beta CDR3 from genomic DNA. Specific primers for each TRBV and TRBJ gene were what first-round PCR used. TCRdb processed the multiplex PCR reads anew with MiXCR; each CDR3 protein has one entry. The table has fewer than 30,000 distinct CDR3 sequences, 46% seen once. Sequences were derived from PBMCs, sampled before or after stereotactic body radiation therapy (not recorded which). The source of these receptors is a donor of 50 years or more with non-small cell lung cancer.

V and J are TRBV5-5 and TRBJ2-1; 10 nucleotides match TRBD1. Germline CDR1 and CDR2: SGHKS and YYEKEE (reference sequence). The CDR3 extends over 14 amino acids. The V segment lost 8 bases and the J segment 7 bases; nucleotides outside the gene matches: 9. This CDR3 is CASGSGQGTNEQFF. Here the CDR3 DNA reads TGTGCCAGTGGCTCGGGACAGGGGACGAATGAGCAGTTCTTC.

The chain links TRBV20-1 to TRBJ2-7; the match to TRBD2 covers 12 bases. CDR3 length: 14 amino acids. Germline CDR1 is DFQATT and CDR2 is SNEGSKA (reference sequence). V shed 5 bases and J 3 bases; nucleotides not matched to a gene: 5. CDR3 sequence (DNA): TGCAGTGCTTGGACTAGCGGGAACCGCTACGAGCAGTACTTC. This codes for CSAWTSGNRYEQYF.

The gene calls are TRBV7-2 and TRBJ2-2; tentatively, D is TRBD1 (6 bases). The V gene's germline CDR1 is SGHTA and CDR2 FQGNSA. Trimming pared 1 base from V and 5 bases from J, leaving 26 bases between. The CDR3 totals 20 residues. The CDR3 nucleotides read TGTGCCAGCAGCTTAGGACGCAGGGGCCCCCAGGGAGAGAGGACCGGGGAGCTGTTTTTT. Encoded protein: CASSLGRRGPQGERTGELFF.

The V call is TRBV2, the J call TRBJ2-1; no reliable D call. The CDR3 is made up of 11 amino acids. Per germline, CDR1 SNHLY and CDR2 FYNNEI. The V end was cut by 4 bases, the J end by 9 bases, with 7 bases between. The CDR3 nucleotides read TGTGCCAGCAGTGCCCACTCTGAGCAGTTCTTC. This codes for CASSAHSEQFF. Full variable domain (remainder filled in from reference TRBV2 and TRBJ2-1): EPEVTQTPSHQVTQMGQEVILRCVPISNHLYFYWYRQILGQKVEFLVSFYNNEISEKSEIFDDQFSVERPDGSNFTLKIRSTKLEDSAMYFCASSAHSEQFFGPGTRLTVL.

There are many counts of this clonotype. This rearrangement joins TRBV20-1 to TRBJ2-7; the D gene is possibly TRBD2 (6 bases). The CDR3 has 17 residues. V lost 0 bases to trimming and J lost 5 bases, with 23 bases between them. Germline CDR1 DFQATT, CDR2 SNEGSKA (reference sequence). The CDR3, as DNA: TGCAGTGCTAGAGATAGAAGCCCAGGGAAGGCTAGCGACGAGCAGTACTTC. It codes for CSARDRSPGKASDEQYF.

This clonotype has just one count. A much larger clone is a single base away; this may be a read error. The chain carries TRBV7-9 and TRBJ2-4; 9 positions match TRBD2. V gave up 6 bases and J gave up 2 bases; unmatched junction bases: 8. The CDR3 runs to 16 residues. Per the germline V gene, CDR1 is SEHNR and CDR2 is FQNEAQ (reference sequence). The CDR3 sequence: CASRAGRGGSKNIQYF. The CDR3 DNA reads TGTGCCAGCAGAGCTGGGCGGGGGGGATCCAAAAACATTCAGTACTTC.

This clonotype was picked up many times. The rearrangement uses TRBV7-2 and TRBJ2-1; TRBD2 matches 13 bases. CDR1 is SGHTA and CDR2 is FQGNSA in the germline V gene. The CDR3 is 17 amino acids. Trimming at V came to 5 bases and at J to 3 bases, leaving 7 bases not matched to a gene. The CDR3 here is CASSRTSGSWGYNEQFF. The DNA for the CDR3 is TGTGCCAGCAGCAGGACTAGCGGGAGCTGGGGCTACAATGAGCAGTTCTTC.

This clonotype was counted many times. The chain employs TRBV19 and TRBJ1-5; D is ambiguous. The CDR3 is 16 residues long. Germline values: CDR1 LNHDA, CDR2 SQIVND (reference sequence). V shed 1 base and J shed 0 bases, with 10 bases lying between them. CDR3: CASSIGRVPSNQPQHF. Here the CDR3 DNA reads TGTGCCAGTAGTATAGGAAGGGTACCTAGCAATCAGCCCCAGCATTTT.

This clonotype appeared many times. Its ends do not fully match the called genes, so a read error is possible. The rearrangement uses TRBV6-1 and TRBJ1-4; D is possibly TRBD1 (5 bases). Germline loops: CDR1 MNHNS, CDR2 SASEGT. The CDR3 extends over 11 amino acids. The CDR3 DNA reads TGTGCCAGCAGTGTGGGACGGCCCAGGGTTTTT. Translation: CASSVGRPRVF.

This clonotype was observed many times. Written as DNA, the CDR3 is TGCGCCAGCAGCCTTCTAACGGGTAAAGGAAACTATGGCTACACCTTC. Protein product: CASSLLTGKGNYGYTF. The chain has TRBV4-1 and TRBJ1-2; no reliable D call. From germline, CDR1 is MGHRA and CDR2 YSYEKL. Trimming took off 4 bases at V and 2 bases at J, with 17 bases between the two ends. The CDR3 spans 16 residues.

On this clonotype: Here the CDR3 omits its conserved ending phenylalanine or tryptophan, so a read error is the likely source. The J gene is TRBJ2-1, the V gene TRBV6-9; the D is unclear. The germline gives CDR1 MNHGY, CDR2 SVAAGI. V lost 3 bases, J lost 12 bases, and 9 bases lay in between. This CDR3 has 11 residues. For the CDR3, the DNA is TGTGCCAGCAGTTACTGTGGAGTGCAGTTCTCC. This gives the protein CASSYCGVQFS.

This clonotype was detected many times. The chain joins TRBV11-3 to TRBJ2-1; D is uncertain. CDR3 length equals 16 residues. Looked up from germline, CDR1 is SGHNT and CDR2 is YENEEA. V was pared by 4 bases and J by 7 bases, with 20 bases between. The CDR3 DNA reads TGTGCCAGCAGCTCCCTACCACCGGCTTCCAGGAATGAGCAGTTCTTC. Translating gives CASSSLPPASRNEQFF.

Note on this clonotype: Given a far larger clone just one base away, this is likely a sequencing read error. This chain links TRBV6-4 with TRBJ1-2, with D possibly TRBD1 on 5 matching bases. This CDR3 has 14 residues. The germline CDR1 and CDR2 sequences are MRHNA and SNTAGT. The CDR3 coding sequence is TGTGACAGCAGTAACCCGGGGCAGAACTATGGCTACACCTTC. Translating gives CDSSNPGQNYGYTF.

This clonotype ranks as medium-sized. The chain links TRBV6-4 to TRBJ1-6; D unclear. The CDR3 totals 12 residues. V shed 5 bases and J shed 7 bases, with 6 bases lying between them. CDR1 and CDR2 from the germline V gene are MRHNA and SNTAGT. The CDR3 sequence is CASSPPNSPLHF. For the CDR3, the DNA is TGTGCCAGCAGTCCCCCCAATTCACCCCTCCACTTT.

This clonotype has just a few counts. Given a much more abundant clone one base away, this may be a read error. V and J are TRBV10-3 and TRBJ2-2; D is possibly TRBD2 (6 bases). Germline V gene sequence: CDR1 ENHRY, CDR2 SYGVKD. The CDR3 has 14 amino acids. The CDR3 spells CAISVSKNTGGLFF. The DNA of the CDR3 is TGTGCCATCAGTGTCAGCAAGAACACCGGGGGGCTGTTTTTT.

The sample holds many counts of this clonotype. The V and J genes are TRBV6-1 and TRBJ2-5; 11 positions match TRBD2. Germline CDR1 reads MNHNS; CDR2 reads SASEGT. The CDR3 loop spans 16 amino acids. The V and J ends lost 5 bases and 4 bases, in that order; junction bases with no gene match: 9. Here the CDR3 DNA reads TGTGCCAGCAGTCAACAGCTAGCGGGGGGCCCAGAGACCCAGTACTTC. Amino acid sequence: CASSQQLAGGPETQYF.

The J gene is TRBJ2-2, the V gene TRBV29-1; D ambiguous. Trimming left V 1 base short and J 1 base short, with 16 bases between. The germline gives CDR1 SQVTM, CDR2 ANQGSEA. The CDR3 has 17 residues. CDR3 DNA: TGCAGCGTTGAAGTACCGGGCATTTCCGGGAACACCGGGGAGCTGTTTTTT. It encodes CSVEVPGISGNTGELFF.

This clonotype is deemed medium-sized (0.01 to 0.1%). The chain recombines TRBV7-2 with TRBJ1-1; 7 nucleotides align to TRBD1. CDR1 and CDR2 from the germline V gene are SGHTA and FQGNSA. The CDR3 extends over 16 amino acids. V dropped 4 bases and J dropped 5; count of bases not matched to a gene: 13. CDR3 bases: TGTGCCAGCAGCTCTAGCCCGGGACAGTGGGGGACTGAAGCTTTCTTT. Residues: CASSSSPGQWGTEAFF.

This clonotype was observed at least ten times. J is TRBJ2-3 and V is TRBV4-3; the D call may be TRBD1 or TRBD2 (5 bases each). Per germline, CDR1 LGHNA and CDR2 YSLEER. Between the trimmed V and J ends, which lost 0 bases and 2 bases, there was a span of 12 bases. The CDR3 loop spans 16 amino acids. The CDR3 reads CASSQDPGTYTDTQYF. Here the CDR3 DNA reads TGCGCCAGCAGCCAAGACCCCGGGACCTACACAGATACGCAGTATTTT.

V and J are TRBV5-1 and TRBJ1-3; no clear D gene. The CDR3 sequence is 14 residues long. Per germline, CDR1 SGHRS and CDR2 YFSETQ. Between the trimmed V and J ends, which lost 0 bases and 2 bases, there was a span of 6 bases. The CDR3 nucleotides read TGCGCCAGCAGCTTGGACGTGGCTGGAAACACCATATATTTT. It specifies CASSLDVAGNTIYF. The full variable domain, completed using reference TRBV5-1 and TRBJ1-3, is KAGVTQTPRYLIKTRGQQVTLSCSPISGHRSVSWYQQTPGQGLQFLFEYFSETQRNKGNFPGRFSGRQFSNSRSEMNVSTLELGDSALYLCASSLDVAGNTIYFGEGSWLTVV.

This clonotype appeared many times. V gene TRBV20-1 combines with J gene TRBJ2-2, with 7 bases aligning to TRBD2. Germline V gene data show CDR1 as DFQATT and CDR2 as SNEGSKA (reference sequence). This CDR3 is 15 amino acids long. V shed 0 bases and J 5 bases; nucleotides not matched to a gene: 6. CDR3 nucleotides: TGCAGTGCTAGAGATTCTGGGAGGGGAACCGGGGAGCTGTTTTTT. Protein: CSARDSGRGTGELFF.

The chain combines TRBV2 with TRBJ1-5, with D possibly matching TRBD1 (6 bases). Germline assignment: CDR1 SNHLY and CDR2 FYNNEI. The CDR3 runs 15 residues. V lost 2 bases, J lost 13 bases, and 21 bases lay in between. CDR3 protein: CASSEFGQPNQQQHF. The CDR3 DNA sequence: TGTGCCAGCAGTGAATTCGGACAGCCCAATCAGCAACAGCATTTT.

As regards this clonotype: It differs at one base from a far larger clone, so likely a read error. This chain links TRBV6-1 with TRBJ2-1; the match to TRBD1 covers 7 bases. J gave up 8 bases and V 7 bases, and 11 bases lay outside the gene matches. Germline lookup yields CDR1 MNHNS and CDR2 SASEGT. There are 14 residues in the CDR3. CDR3 sequence (DNA): TGTGCCAGCATTTCGCGTCAGGGGGTCGATGAGCAGTTCTTC. Its protein product is CASISRQGVDEQFF.

The chain joins TRBV2 to TRBJ2-6; D gene uncertain. Germline V gene data show CDR1 as SNHLY and CDR2 as FYNNEI. Trimming removed 9 bases from V and 2 bases from J, with 5 bases in between. This CDR3 region has 12 residues. CDR3 coding DNA: TGTGCCAGAGGACCTGGGGCCAACGTCCTGACTTTC. Translation: CARGPGANVLTF.

For this clonotype: With a far larger clone one base away, a read error is the likely cause. The chain is built from TRBV7-3 and TRBJ2-5; perhaps D is TRBD1 or TRBD2 (6 bases each). The tail of the sequence fits TRBJ2-1 better, so the J call may be wrong. Germline CDR1 and CDR2: SGHTA and FQGTGA. The CDR3 is 15 amino acids. CDR3 coding DNA: TGTGCCAGCAGCTCATTTGGCTGGGGGGCCTATGAGCAGTTCTTC. Its protein product is CASSSFGWGAYEQFF.